These 32 T cell receptor beta chains share one sample of origin, sequenced in a study of T cell responses to AZD1222 COVID-19 vaccine. The repertoire was sequenced with immunoSEQ multiplex PCR; TCRdb's copy has only in-frame clones and lacks some. In the table there are about 190,000 clones, under 95% of which are singletons. Sequenced material: peripheral blood, taken on day 0 of AZD1222 vaccination. These receptors were collected from an adult in good health.

The chain has TRBV15 and TRBJ2-3; D may be TRBD1 (6 bases). This CDR3 has 19 residues. The germline V and J ends were trimmed by 1 base and 0 bases, with 20 bases remaining between them. The germline V gene encodes CDR1 LNHNV and CDR2 YYDKDF (reference sequence). CDR3 residues: CATSRGTRGVSMSTDTQYF. CDR3 in DNA: TGTGCCACCAGCAGAGGTACCAGGGGTGTCTCCATGAGCACAGATACGCAGTATTTT. Supplemented by reference TRBV15 and TRBJ2-3, the full variable domain reads DAMVIQNPRYQVTQFGKPVTLSCSQTLNHNVMYWYQQKSSQAPKLLFHYYDKDFNNEADTPDNFQSRRPNTSFCFLDIRSPGLGDTAMYLCATSRGTRGVSMSTDTQYFGPGTRLTVL.

The chain couples TRBV18 to TRBJ2-5, with D unresolved. Germline CDR1 is KGHSH and CDR2 is LQKENI. The CDR3 spans 12 residues. Trimming removed 3 bases at V and 5 bases at J, with 7 bases between. CDR3 in DNA: TGTGCCAGCTCACCTGACCGGGAGACCCAGTACTTC. As protein: CASSPDRETQYF.

The chain links TRBV19 to TRBJ2-1; no definite D call. V was pared by 5 bases and J by 0 bases, with 17 bases between. The CDR3 sequence is 17 residues long. The germline V gene has CDR1 LNHDA and CDR2 SQIVND (reference sequence). The DNA of the CDR3 is TGTGCCAGTAGTTTCTCCAACTACCGGAGCTCCTACAATGAGCAGTTCTTC. Translated: CASSFSNYRSSYNEQFF.

This chain connects TRBV3-1 (or the pseudogene TRBV3-2) to TRBJ1-5; 8 bases map to TRBD1. The CDR3 extends over 12 amino acids. V dropped 4 bases and J dropped 13; count of bases not matched to a gene: 6. Looked up from germline, CDR1 is LGHDT and CDR2 is YNNKEL (reference sequence). The CDR3 bases are TGTGCCAGCAGCCCCGGGACAGGAACACAGCATTTT. This translates into CASSPGTGTQHF.

Remarks on this clone: In the same sample, other DNA sequences code for this CDR3. The chain carries TRBV6-1 and TRBJ1-5; D remains ambiguous. The CDR3 extends over 13 amino acids. V lost 1 base and J 4 bases, leaving 5 bases between the germline ends. From germline, CDR1 is MNHNS and CDR2 SASEGT. The DNA of the CDR3 is TGTGCCAGCAGTGAAGTTCAGAATCAGCCCCAGCATTTT. This translates into CASSEVQNQPQHF.

This clone was counted once. The chain combines TRBV7-6 with TRBJ1-5; D is unresolved. Germline loops: CDR1 SGHVS, CDR2 FNYEAQ. The CDR3 runs to 16 residues. Deletions cut 1 base from V and 1 base from J, with 11 bases between. CDR3 sequence: CASSLGLGQSNQPQHF. In DNA form, the CDR3 reads TGTGCCAGCAGCTTAGGGTTGGGTCAGAGCAATCAGCCCCAGCATTTT.

CDR3 coding DNA: TGTGCCAGCAGTTATGGTAGCGGGGGGGTGGATACGCAGTATTTT. Its translation: CASSYGSGGVDTQYF. The chain links TRBV6-5 to TRBJ2-3, with 11 bases lining up with TRBD2. J lost 6 bases, V lost 3 bases, and 5 bases had no gene match. The germline CDR1 and CDR2 sequences are MNHEY and SVGAGI. The length of the CDR3 is 15 residues.

This rearrangement joins TRBV10-3 to TRBJ1-5; TRBD1 matches 7 bases. The trim removed 4 bases at V and 6 bases at J, leaving 0 bases unmatched. This CDR3 is built from 12 residues. CDR1 and CDR2 from the germline V gene are ENHRY and SYGVKD. In DNA, the CDR3 is TGTGCCATCAGTGGACAGGGTCAGCCCCAGCATTTT. Its protein product is CAISGQGQPQHF.

J is TRBJ2-2 and V is TRBV11-2, with 9 bases fitting TRBD2. The germline CDR1 and CDR2 sequences are SGHAT and FQNNGV. The CDR3 is made up of 19 amino acids. V shed 5 bases and J 0 bases; nucleotides not matched to a gene: 13. In DNA form, the CDR3 reads TGTGCCAGCAGCCCGACGAAGGCTAGCGGGGATCCGAACACCGGGGAGCTGTTTTTT. Residues: CASSPTKASGDPNTGELFF.

The V gene is TRBV27, the J gene TRBJ2-5; TRBD2 agrees at 7 bases. Germline assignment: CDR1 MNHEY and CDR2 SMNVEV (reference sequence). The junction had 17 bases not matched to a gene; V was cut back by 1 base and J by 3 bases. This CDR3 spans 19 amino acids. Here the CDR3 DNA reads TGTGCCAGCAGTTTATTCTGGGCTAGCGGCCGCGGGGAAAAAGAGACCCAGTACTTC. Translated: CASSLFWASGRGEKETQYF.

The genes are TRBV28 and TRBJ1-1; maybe TRBD1 (5 bases). CDR1 and CDR2 (germline): MDHEN, SYDVKM. Trimming cost V 5 bases and J 0 bases, with 28 bases left between them. The CDR3 runs 20 residues. This CDR3 is CASSLSWGGDLKEMNTEAFF. The CDR3 nucleotides are TGTGCCAGCAGTCTCTCTTGGGGGGGAGACTTAAAAGAAATGAACACTGAAGCTTTCTTT.

The rearrangement links TRBV28 to TRBJ1-3, with D hard to call. V lost 2 bases, J lost 4 bases, and 6 bases lay in between. This CDR3 is built from 13 residues. Germline CDR1 reads MDHEN; CDR2 reads SYDVKM. For the CDR3, the DNA is TGTGCCAGCAGTTTACCAGCCGGAAACACCATATATTTT. Translated, it gives CASSLPAGNTIYF.

The rearrangement uses TRBV19 and TRBJ2-7, with 8 nucleotides matching TRBD2. J gave up 0 bases and V 5 bases, and 3 bases lay outside the gene matches. The germline V gene has CDR1 LNHDA and CDR2 SQIVND (reference sequence). The CDR3 totals 14 residues. CDR3 nucleotide sequence: TGTGCCAGTAGTTTTAGCGGGGCCTCCTACGAGCAGTACTTC. It is translated as CASSFSGASYEQYF.

The V call is TRBV27, the J call TRBJ2-7; D call uncertain. This CDR3 region has 14 residues. V shed 3 bases and J shed 4 bases, with 13 bases lying between them. CDR1 is MNHEY, CDR2 SMNVEV, per germline (reference sequence). CDR3 DNA sequence: TGTGCCAGCAGTTTTACCCCTAGTTTTTACGAGCAGTACTTC. Its protein product is CASSFTPSFYEQYF.

This rearrangement joins TRBV7-3 to TRBJ2-1; D unresolved. Germline CDR1 SGHTA, CDR2 FQGTGA. CDR3 size: 14 residues. V was pared by 3 bases and J by 5 bases, with 11 bases between. In nucleotides, the CDR3 is TGTGCCAGCAGCTTTGATCGGGCCAACAATGAGCAGTTCTTC. As protein: CASSFDRANNEQFF.

The table lists this clone with a count of one. V is TRBV9 and J is TRBJ2-1, with D possibly being TRBD1 (6 bases). Germline V gives CDR1 SGDLS, CDR2 YYNGEE. This CDR3 contains 16 residues. V was trimmed by 0 bases and J by 5 bases, leaving 15 bases between them. CDR3 in amino acids: CASSVEMVRGNNEQFF. Written as DNA, the CDR3 is TGTGCCAGCAGCGTAGAGATGGTCAGGGGAAACAATGAGCAGTTCTTC.

The chain uses TRBV7-2 and TRBJ2-2; 10 nucleotides align to TRBD2. V lost 0 bases to trimming and J lost 2 bases; unmatched junction nucleotides: 6. This CDR3 is 18 amino acids long. Germline CDR1 and CDR2: SGHTA and FQGNSA. CDR3 nucleotide sequence: TGTGCCAGCAGCTTAGCGGGAAGGACTAGCGGCAACACCGGGGAGCTGTTTTTT. Its translation: CASSLAGRTSGNTGELFF.

The chain is built from TRBV10-3 and TRBJ2-3, with 8 bases matching TRBD2. Germline V gene sequence: CDR1 ENHRY, CDR2 SYGVKD. V trimming: 11 bases; J trimming: 0 bases; junction bases outside the gene matches: 7. The CDR3 is made up of 14 amino acids. CDR3 DNA sequence: TGTGCCTCCGTAGCGGGGACCAGCACAGATACGCAGTATTTT. Encoded protein: CASVAGTSTDTQYF.

The table lists this clone with a count of one. V usage is TRBV21-1 and J usage is TRBJ1-2; TRBD1, as called in the table, went unchecked against the DNA. TRBV21-1 is tagged as a pseudogene. The CDR3 runs 17 residues. This CDR3 is CASSKGKGQGTSYGYTF. CDR3 in DNA: TGTGCCAGCAGCAAAGGAAAGGGACAGGGGACATCTTATGGCTACACCTTC.

The V call is TRBV6-4, the J call TRBJ2-3, with a weak D call TRBD2 (5 bases). With 3 bases removed from V and 6 bases from J, the gap between germline ends came to 13 bases. Germline V gives CDR1 MRHNA, CDR2 SNTAGT. This CDR3 has 14 residues. The CDR3 protein is CASSEGALMDTQYF. DNA for the CDR3: TGTGCCAGCAGTGAGGGAGCCTTGATGGATACGCAGTATTTT.

This clone occurred once. The chain couples TRBV14 to TRBJ2-2; D unresolved. The V end lost 2 bases, the J end lost 5 bases, and 9 bases lay between the germline ends. The CDR3 spans 14 residues. Germline CDR1 and CDR2: SGHDN and FVKESK. The CDR3 region has the DNA TGTGCCAGCAGCCAATTCAAGGGAACCGGGGAGCTGTTTTTT. Translating it yields CASSQFKGTGELFF.

In regard to this clone: A junction boundary mismatches the germline segment, possibly from a read error. V usage is TRBV29-1 and J usage is TRBJ1-1, with a weak D call TRBD1 (5 bases). Germline V lookup: CDR1 SQVTM, CDR2 ANQGSEA. The CDR3 loop spans 12 amino acids. The CDR3 here is CSIEDIDTEAFF. CDR3 DNA: TGCAGCATTGAGGACATCGACACTGAAGCTTTCTTT.

The rearrangement joins TRBV10-2 to TRBJ1-1; D is unresolved. V lost 0 bases, J lost 9 bases, and 17 bases lay in between. Per germline, CDR1 WSHSY and CDR2 SAAADI. The CDR3 length is 15 residues. The CDR3 nucleotides read TGCGCCAGCAGTGAGTCGATTGATGGGTGGTCCCAAGCTTTCTTT. It translates to CASSESIDGWSQAFF.

In this sample, this clone turned up a few times. The chain uses TRBV29-1 and TRBJ1-2; weak D call: TRBD1 (5 bases). The V gene's germline CDR1 is SQVTM and CDR2 ANQGSEA. The V end was cut by 6 bases, the J end by 3 bases, with 14 bases between. CDR3 size: 13 residues. In DNA, the CDR3 is TGCAGCGTCGTCGGGGCGCCGGACTATGGCTACACCTTC. Its protein is CSVVGAPDYGYTF. The whole variable domain, filled in from reference TRBV29-1 and TRBJ1-2, reads SAVISQKPSRDICQRGTSLTIQCQVDSQVTMMFWYRQQPGQSLTLIATANQGSEATYESGFVIDKFPISRPNLTFSTLTVSNMSPEDSSIYLCSVVGAPDYGYTFGSGTRLTVV.

The J gene is TRBJ1-1, the V gene TRBV7-9; D gene uncertain. This CDR3 is 13 amino acids long. Trimming cost V 8 bases and J 1 base, with 11 bases left between them. CDR1 and CDR2 (germline): SEHNR, FQNEAQ (reference sequence). The CDR3 region has the DNA TGTGCCAGCGGAACAGTTTGGAACACTGAAGCTTTCTTT. As protein: CASGTVWNTEAFF.

This chain joins TRBV3-1 (or the pseudogene TRBV3-2) and TRBJ2-3; D remains ambiguous. The CDR3 extends over 13 amino acids. CDR1 LGHDT and CDR2 YNNKEL come from the germline V gene (reference sequence). The ends were cut back, 0 bases at V and 5 bases at J, with 6 bases in the middle. This CDR3 reads CASSQDLEDTQYF. CDR3 DNA sequence: TGTGCCAGCAGCCAAGATTTGGAAGATACGCAGTATTTT.

The chain has TRBV9 and TRBJ2-7, with D maybe TRBD2 (6 bases). V lost 0 bases to trimming and J lost 7 bases, with 11 bases between them. The CDR3 has 13 residues. CDR1 is SGDLS, CDR2 YYNGEE, per germline. CDR3 DNA: TGTGCCAGCAGCGTAGGCGGGGCAGGGGAGCAGTACTTC. Translation: CASSVGGAGEQYF.

The chain combines TRBV7-2 with TRBJ1-5; possibly TRBD1 for D (5 bases). Germline loops: CDR1 SGHTA, CDR2 FQGNSA. The CDR3 runs 14 residues. V was clipped by 3 bases and J by 5 bases, with 11 bases between them. The CDR3 bases are TGTGCCAGCAGCTTGAGGTGGGGACATCAGCCCCAGCATTTT. Its translation: CASSLRWGHQPQHF.

This sequence joins TRBV7-6 and TRBJ2-1; 11 nucleotides align to TRBD2. Germline trimming cut 5 bases from V and 4 bases from J; bases unmatched to any gene: 4. CDR3 size: 15 residues. Looked up from germline, CDR1 is SGHVS and CDR2 is FNYEAQ. CDR3 nucleotides: TGTGCCAGCAGCCCCCGGACTAGCGGGTACAATGAGCAGTTCTTC. This encodes CASSPRTSGYNEQFF.

This CDR3 reads CASSTIGTSGRGEQYF. In nucleotides, the CDR3 is TGTGCCAGCAGCACAATCGGGACTAGCGGGAGAGGTGAGCAGTACTTC. The chain couples TRBV9 to TRBJ2-7, with 14 bases lining up with TRBD2. The V gene's germline CDR1 is SGDLS and CDR2 YYNGEE. V dropped 4 bases and J dropped 7; count of bases not matched to a gene: 10. The CDR3 is made up of 16 amino acids.

The chain employs TRBV4-3 and TRBJ1-2; 9 positions match TRBD1. Trimming at V came to 4 bases and at J to 4 bases, leaving 7 bases not matched to a gene. The CDR3 runs 15 residues. Germline V CDR1 and CDR2: LGHNA, YSLEER. The CDR3 coding sequence is TGCGCCAGCAGCCCCGGACAGGGGACGTCCTATGGCTACACCTTC. This codes for CASSPGQGTSYGYTF.

This sequence joins TRBV29-1 and TRBJ2-5; D is uncertain. CDR1 is SQVTM, CDR2 ANQGSEA, per germline. V was shortened by 6 bases and J by 2 bases, with 10 bases between the two germline ends. The CDR3 extends over 12 amino acids. The CDR3 DNA reads TGCAGCGTCACGGGCCAACAAGAGACCCAGTACTTC. This sequence encodes CSVTGQQETQYF. The complete variable domain, with remaining parts taken from reference TRBV29-1 and TRBJ2-5, reads SAVISQKPSRDICQRGTSLTIQCQVDSQVTMMFWYRQQPGQSLTLIATANQGSEATYESGFVIDKFPISRPNLTFSTLTVSNMSPEDSSIYLCSVTGQQETQYFGPGTRLLVL.